Sequencing of this T cell receptor beta chain was carried out in a study of blood T cells in healthy people across ages (dated by TCRdb to the mid-2010s). Notes on the research overall: In model experiments, template switching captured roughly one uniquely barcoded TCR beta cDNA molecule for every two T cells. Age-related changes in TCR beta repertoire diversity were measured in the study by deep sequencing normalized with unique cDNA molecular identifiers. The donors were divided into four age groups: young (average around 17 years), middle-aged (about 39), aged (about 61) and long-lived (around 80). To avoid experimental bias, donors of different ages were spread randomly across the sequencing lanes. For two donors (one aged 18 to 29 and one aged 80 or older), the study analyzed two additional independent replicas of 1 million unique cDNA reads from the same blood draw.

About this clonotype: This clone's antigen is unknown. No much larger clone exists at a distance of one base, and base qualities are not known.

From cysteine to phenylalanine, the CDR3 is 13 amino acids long. Only CDR3 DNA remains: 39 bases, in frame from the first base. As encoded in the germline V gene, CDR1 is LGHNA while CDR2 is YNFKEQ. Donors were roughly 40 systemically healthy Caucasian individuals from Russia aged 6 to 90 years. Ten milliliters of peripheral blood were drawn from each donor into EDTA-treated Vacutainer tubes. Ficoll-Paque density-gradient centrifugation was used to isolate PBMCs, with at least 7 million per sample. Trizol reagent was used to extract total RNA from PBMCs, with at least 5.5 micrograms per sample. The percentages of naive CD45RAhigh/CD27high T cells were determined by flow cytometry on a PBMC aliquot from every donor. The research as a whole found: Observed TCR beta diversity correlated strongly with the percentage of naive T cells measured by flow cytometry. Donor CMV infection status was unknown, potentially confounding age-related changes in expanded clonotypes. Compared with the aged group, the long-lived group had more naive CD4+ T cells, fewer expanded clones and increased TCR diversity, suggesting age selection. Observed TCR beta diversity per million T cells fell roughly linearly with age, and a significant reduction was already apparent by age roughly 40. Bulk unsorted PBMC profiling prevented conclusive comparison of naive and antigen-experienced compartments. Estimates of total diversity based on one million sequenced T cells were regarded as lower bounds and as underestimates.

Library preparation used 5' RACE. The sample was run on an Illumina HiSeq 2500. A second PCR of about 7 to 12 cycles was run with a J-beta primer mix and a sample-barcoded 5' primer. Each TCR beta cDNA molecule received a unique molecular identifier from a template-switch 5' adaptor carrying 12 random nucleotides. Each sample yielded at least 2.5 million CDR3-containing paired-end reads. First-strand cDNA synthesis was performed from all RNA using the Mint cDNA synthesis kit, with priming by a TRBC-specific oligonucleotide. Following uracil-DNA glycosylase treatment, a first 18-cycle PCR with universal primers M1SS and BC2_uni_R was performed on all cDNA. Concerning the study's data processing: For normalization, 1 million high-quality reads, each with a distinct molecular identifier, were randomly selected from each sample. Instead of being binned into consensus sequences, reads with shared molecular identifiers were discarded. MiTCR, set to a Q25 quality threshold and the strictest error-elimination algorithm, was used for CDR3 identification, clonotype clustering and error correction. A nonparametric unseen species model with Euler transformation was used to estimate lower-bound total TCR beta diversity. TCRdb redid the processing of the public reads, applying fastp at Q25 and MiXCR, and retained in-frame beta chains. Rows are combined by CDR3 protein, so each entry shows the most common genes and DNA. The V and J calls were determined by TCRdb, not by the authors. The sample table holds about 680,000 distinct CDR3 sequences, of which roughly 49% were seen once. About a third of the sample goes to the ten largest clones.

Material for sequencing was blood. The clonotype originates from a woman aged 60-75 years in good health. Recombination joined TRBV4-2 with TRBJ2-7; the D gene is unclear. The J call may be wrong; the DNA end is better matched by TRBJ2-1. The nucleotide sequence is TGTGCCAGCAGCCAGCAGGCCTCCTACGAGCAGTTCTTC. This sequence encodes CASSQQASYEQFF.